The source of this T cell receptor beta chain is a study of T cells in Graves' hyperthyroidism and ophthalmopathy. Using RNA transcripts as the source, TCR beta CDR3 regions were amplified. HTBI primers were the set used in a first-round RT-PCR of the TCR CDR3. Using its own MiXCR run on the multiplex PCR reads, TCRdb lists one record per CDR3 protein. The data contain around 350,000 distinct CDR3 sequences, 13% to 15% of them singletons. A few counts support this clonotype. J lost 5 bases, V lost 3 bases, and 3 bases had no gene match. This CDR3 is built from 14 residues. This clonotype originated in a woman aged 25 to 39 with Graves' ophthalmopathy. V gene TRBV12-3 or TRBV12-4 combines with J gene TRBJ2-1; 8 bases align to TRBD2. Sequences were obtained from blood. CDR3 DNA sequence: TGTGCCAGCAGTTTTGATAGCGGGGACAATGAGCAGTTCTTC. Protein product: CASSFDSGDNEQFF.